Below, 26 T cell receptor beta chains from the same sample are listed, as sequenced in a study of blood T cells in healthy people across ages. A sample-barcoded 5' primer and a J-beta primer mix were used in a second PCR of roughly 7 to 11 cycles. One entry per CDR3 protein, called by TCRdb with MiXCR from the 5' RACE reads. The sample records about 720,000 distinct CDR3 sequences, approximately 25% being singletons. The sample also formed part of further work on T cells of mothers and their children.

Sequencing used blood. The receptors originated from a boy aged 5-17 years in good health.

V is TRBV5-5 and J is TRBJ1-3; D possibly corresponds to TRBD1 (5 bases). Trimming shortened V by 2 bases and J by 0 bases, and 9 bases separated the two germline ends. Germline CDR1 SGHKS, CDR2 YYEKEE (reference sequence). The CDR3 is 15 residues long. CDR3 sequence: CASSFAGISGNTIYF. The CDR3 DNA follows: TGTGCCAGCAGCTTTGCAGGGATCTCTGGAAACACCATATATTTT.

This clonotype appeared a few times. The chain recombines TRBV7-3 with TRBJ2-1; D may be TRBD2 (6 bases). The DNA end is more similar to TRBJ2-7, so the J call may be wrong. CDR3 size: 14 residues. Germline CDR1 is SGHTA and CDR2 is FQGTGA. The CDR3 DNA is TGTGCCAGCAGCTTAAGGGACTCGGCCCACGAGCAGTACTTC. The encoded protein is CASSLRDSAHEQYF.

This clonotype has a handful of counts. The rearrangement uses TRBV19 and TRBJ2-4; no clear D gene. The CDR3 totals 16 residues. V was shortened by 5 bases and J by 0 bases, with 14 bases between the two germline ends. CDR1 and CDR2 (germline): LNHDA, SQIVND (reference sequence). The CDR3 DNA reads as TGTGCCAGTAGTTTCGGGCGGATTCTAGCCAAAAACATTCAGTACTTC. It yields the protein CASSFGRILAKNIQYF.

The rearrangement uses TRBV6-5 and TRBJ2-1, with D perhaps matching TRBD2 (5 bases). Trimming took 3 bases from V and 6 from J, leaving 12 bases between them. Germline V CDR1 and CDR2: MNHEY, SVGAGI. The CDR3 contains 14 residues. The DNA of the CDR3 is TGTGCCAGCAGTTATGGGGAGTCTAGCAATGAGCAGTTCTTC. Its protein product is CASSYGESSNEQFF.

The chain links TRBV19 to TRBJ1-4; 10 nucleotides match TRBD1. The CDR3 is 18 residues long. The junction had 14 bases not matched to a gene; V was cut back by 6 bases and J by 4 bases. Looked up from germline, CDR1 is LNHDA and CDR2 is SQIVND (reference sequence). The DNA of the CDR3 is TGTGCCAGTAGCCTAGCCCCGGGACAGGGGACCCTTAATGAAAAACTGTTTTTT. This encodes CASSLAPGQGTLNEKLFF. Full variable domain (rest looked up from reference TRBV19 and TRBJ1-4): DGGITQSPKYLFRKEGQNVTLSCEQNLNHDAMYWYRQDPGQGLRLIYYSQIVNDFQKGDIAEGYSVSREKKESFPLTVTSAQKNPTAFYLCASSLAPGQGTLNEKLFFGSGTQLSVL.

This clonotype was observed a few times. The CDR3 DNA is TGTGCCAGCAGTCCCACAGGGGAGGCGACTGAAGCTTTCTTT. Protein: CASSPTGEATEAFF. This chain links TRBV28 with TRBJ1-1, with 7 bases aligning to TRBD1. The V and J ends lost 5 bases and 5 bases, in that order; junction bases with no gene match: 8. The CDR3 spans 14 residues. Germline-derived CDR1 and CDR2 are MDHEN and SYDVKM.

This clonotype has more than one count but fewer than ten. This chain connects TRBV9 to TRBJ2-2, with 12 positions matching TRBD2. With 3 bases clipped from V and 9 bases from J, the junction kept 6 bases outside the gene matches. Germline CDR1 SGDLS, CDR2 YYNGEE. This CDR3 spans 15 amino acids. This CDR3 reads CASSGLAGEGRELFF. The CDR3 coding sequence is TGTGCCAGCAGCGGACTAGCGGGAGAAGGAAGGGAGCTGTTTTTT. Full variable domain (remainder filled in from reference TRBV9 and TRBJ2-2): DSGVTQTPKHLITATGQRVTLRCSPRSGDLSVYWYQQSLDQGLQFLIQYYNGEERAKGNILERFSAQQFPDLHSELNLSSLELGDSALYFCASSGLAGEGRELFFGEGSRLTVL.

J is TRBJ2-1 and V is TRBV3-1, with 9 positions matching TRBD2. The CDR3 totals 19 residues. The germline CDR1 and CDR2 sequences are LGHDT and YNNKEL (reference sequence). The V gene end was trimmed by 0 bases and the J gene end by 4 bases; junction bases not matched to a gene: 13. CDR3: CASSQDRTSARSLYNEQFF. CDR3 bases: TGTGCCAGCAGCCAAGATAGGACTAGCGCCCGTTCACTTTACAATGAGCAGTTCTTC.

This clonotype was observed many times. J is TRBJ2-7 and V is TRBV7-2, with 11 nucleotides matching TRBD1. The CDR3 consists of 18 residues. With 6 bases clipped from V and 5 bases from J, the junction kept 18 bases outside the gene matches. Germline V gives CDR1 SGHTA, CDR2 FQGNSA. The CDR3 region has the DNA TGTGCCAGCAGTTTTCGGACAGGGGGCGAGATATACGGCAACGAGCAGTACTTC. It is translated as CASSFRTGGEIYGNEQYF.

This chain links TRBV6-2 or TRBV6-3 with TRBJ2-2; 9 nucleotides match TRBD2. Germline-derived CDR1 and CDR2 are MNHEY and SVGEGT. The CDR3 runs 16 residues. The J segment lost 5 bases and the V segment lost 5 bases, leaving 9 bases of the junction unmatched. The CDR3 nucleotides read TGTGCCAGCAGTCCCATAGCGGGAGAAGTGACCGGGGAGCTGTTTTTT. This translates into CASSPIAGEVTGELFF.

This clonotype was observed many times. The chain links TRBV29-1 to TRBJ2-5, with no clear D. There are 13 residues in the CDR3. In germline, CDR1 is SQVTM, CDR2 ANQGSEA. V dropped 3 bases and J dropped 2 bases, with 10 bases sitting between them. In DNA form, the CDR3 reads TGCAGCGTTGAGGTGGGATCGCAAGAGACCCAGTACTTC. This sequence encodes CSVEVGSQETQYF.

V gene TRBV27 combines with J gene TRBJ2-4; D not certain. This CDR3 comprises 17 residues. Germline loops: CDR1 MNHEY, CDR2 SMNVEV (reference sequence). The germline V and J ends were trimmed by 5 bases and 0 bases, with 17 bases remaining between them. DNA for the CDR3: TGTGCCAGCAGTCCCCGGTCAGGTCAGATAGCCAAAAACATTCAGTACTTC. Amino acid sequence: CASSPRSGQIAKNIQYF.

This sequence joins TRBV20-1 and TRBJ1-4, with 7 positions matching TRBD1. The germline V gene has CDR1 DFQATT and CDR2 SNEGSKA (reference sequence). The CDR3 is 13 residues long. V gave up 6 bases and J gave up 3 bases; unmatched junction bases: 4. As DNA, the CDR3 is TGCAGTGCCGTCGGACAGGCTAATGAAAAACTGTTTTTT. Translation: CSAVGQANEKLFF.

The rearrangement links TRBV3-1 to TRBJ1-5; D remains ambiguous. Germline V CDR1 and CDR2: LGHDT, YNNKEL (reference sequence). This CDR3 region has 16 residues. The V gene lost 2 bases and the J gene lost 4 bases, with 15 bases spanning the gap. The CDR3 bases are TGTGCCAGCAGCCAAAGGGCTCATCCGTCGAATCAGCCCCAGCATTTT. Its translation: CASSQRAHPSNQPQHF.

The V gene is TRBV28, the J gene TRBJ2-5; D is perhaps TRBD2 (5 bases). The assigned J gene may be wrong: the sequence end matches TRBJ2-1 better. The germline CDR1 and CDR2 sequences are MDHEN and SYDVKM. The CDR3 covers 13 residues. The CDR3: CASSLTTLDEQFF. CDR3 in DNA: TGTGCCAGCAGTTTGACTACCCTCGATGAGCAGTTCTTC.

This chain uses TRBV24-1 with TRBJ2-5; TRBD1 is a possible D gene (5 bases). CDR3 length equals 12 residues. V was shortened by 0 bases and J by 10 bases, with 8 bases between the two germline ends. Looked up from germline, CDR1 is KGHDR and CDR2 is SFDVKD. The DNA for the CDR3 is TGTGCCACCAGTGATTTGATAGGGGTCCAGTACTTC. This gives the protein CATSDLIGVQYF.

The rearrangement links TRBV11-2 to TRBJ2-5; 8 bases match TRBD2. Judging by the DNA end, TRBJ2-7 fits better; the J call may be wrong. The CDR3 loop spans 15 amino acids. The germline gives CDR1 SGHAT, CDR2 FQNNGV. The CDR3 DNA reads TGTGCCAGCAGCTTAGGGGTAGCGGGGTACGACGAGCAGTACTTC. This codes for CASSLGVAGYDEQYF.

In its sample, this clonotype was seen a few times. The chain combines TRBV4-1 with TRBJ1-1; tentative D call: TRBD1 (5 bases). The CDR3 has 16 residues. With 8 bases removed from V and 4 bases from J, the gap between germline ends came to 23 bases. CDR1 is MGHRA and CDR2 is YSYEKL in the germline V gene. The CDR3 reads CASRSGQGAWGTEAFF. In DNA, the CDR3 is TGCGCCAGCCGAAGCGGGCAGGGTGCCTGGGGCACTGAAGCTTTCTTT.

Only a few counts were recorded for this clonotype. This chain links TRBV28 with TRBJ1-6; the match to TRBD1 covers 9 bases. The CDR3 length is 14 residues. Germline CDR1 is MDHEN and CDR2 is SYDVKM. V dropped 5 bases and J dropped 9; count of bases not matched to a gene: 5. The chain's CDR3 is CASSMGQGSSPLHF. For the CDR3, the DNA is TGTGCCAGCAGTATGGGACAGGGCAGTTCACCCCTCCACTTT.

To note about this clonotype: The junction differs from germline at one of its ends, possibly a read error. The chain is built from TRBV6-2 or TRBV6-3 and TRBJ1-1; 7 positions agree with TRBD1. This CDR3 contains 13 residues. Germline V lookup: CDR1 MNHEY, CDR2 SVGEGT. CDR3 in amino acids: CASSYPGGGEAFF. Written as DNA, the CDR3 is TGTGCCAGCAGTTACCCTGGAGGGGGCGAAGCCTTCTTT.

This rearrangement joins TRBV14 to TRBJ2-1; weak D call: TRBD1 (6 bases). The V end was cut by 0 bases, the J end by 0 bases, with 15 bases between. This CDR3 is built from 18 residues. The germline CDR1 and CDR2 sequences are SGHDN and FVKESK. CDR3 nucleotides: TGTGCCAGCAGCCAAGATTTGGGACACCAGAGCTCCTACAATGAGCAGTTCTTC. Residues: CASSQDLGHQSSYNEQFF.

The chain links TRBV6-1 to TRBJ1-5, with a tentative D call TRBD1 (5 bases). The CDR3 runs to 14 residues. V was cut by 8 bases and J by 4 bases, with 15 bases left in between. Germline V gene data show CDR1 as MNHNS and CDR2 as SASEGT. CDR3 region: CASASRGQNQPQHF. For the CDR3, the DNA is TGTGCCAGCGCGAGCCGAGGACAAAATCAGCCCCAGCATTTT.

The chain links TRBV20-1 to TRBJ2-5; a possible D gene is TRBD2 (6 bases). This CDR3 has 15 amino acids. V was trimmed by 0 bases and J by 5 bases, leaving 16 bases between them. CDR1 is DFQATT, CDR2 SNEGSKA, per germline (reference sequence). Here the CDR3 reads CSARELGAGGETQYF. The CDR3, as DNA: TGCAGTGCTAGAGAATTAGGGGCCGGAGGGGAGACCCAGTACTTC.

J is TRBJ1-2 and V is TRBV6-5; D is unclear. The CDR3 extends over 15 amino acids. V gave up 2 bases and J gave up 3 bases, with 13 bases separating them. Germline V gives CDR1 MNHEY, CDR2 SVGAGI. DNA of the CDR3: TGTGCCAGCAGTTACACCCAGCTAGACTACTATGGCTACACCTTC. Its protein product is CASSYTQLDYYGYTF.

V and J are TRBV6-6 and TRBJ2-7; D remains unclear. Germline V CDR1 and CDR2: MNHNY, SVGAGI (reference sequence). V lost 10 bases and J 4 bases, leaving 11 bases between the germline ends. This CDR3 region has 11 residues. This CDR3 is CATTKEYEQYF. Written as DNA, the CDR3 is TGTGCCACCACCAAAGAATACGAGCAGTACTTC.

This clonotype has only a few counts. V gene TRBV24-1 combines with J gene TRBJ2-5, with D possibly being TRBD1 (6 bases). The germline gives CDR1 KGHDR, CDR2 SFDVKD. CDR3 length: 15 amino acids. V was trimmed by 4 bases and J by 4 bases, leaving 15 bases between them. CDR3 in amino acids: CATSETTGPGETQYF. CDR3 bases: TGTGCCACCAGTGAAACCACAGGGCCAGGAGAGACCCAGTACTTC.